Below, one T cell receptor (beta chain) is given with its context. Data came from immunoSEQ multiplex PCR; TCRdb stores just in-frame clones and leaves some out. The data contain 200,000 to 250,000 clones, roughly 83% of them seen just once; the ten biggest clones take up less than 7.5%. This record comes from a study of blood T cell repertoires in COVID-19. On the study more broadly: Material from acute and convalescent COVID-19 was sourced from the United States, Italy and Spain.

Germline V lookup: CDR1 MGHRA, CDR2 YSYEKL. Between the trimmed V and J ends, which lost 1 base and 6 bases, there was a span of 4 bases. CDR3 size: 12 residues. The receptor comes from a woman between 50 and 59 years old with acute or convalescent COVID-19. This rearrangement joins TRBV4-1 to TRBJ2-4; D uncertain. Sequencing used peripheral blood. CDR3 coding DNA: TGCGCCAGCAGCCAAGCAGGAAACATTCAGTACTTC. As protein: CASSQAGNIQYF.